The 17 T cell receptor beta chains in this list originate from one sample, sequenced in a study of regulatory T cells in long-lasting Graves disease. Time point indicated: newly diagnosed GD, antithyroid drugs for less than 3 months. RNA extracted from PBMCs served as the sequencing template. Library construction for TCR beta used iRepertoire HTBI primers and Arm-PCR of CDR3 regions. One entry per CDR3 protein, called by TCRdb with MiXCR from the multiplex PCR reads. The sample lists a few hundred thousand distinct CDR3 sequences; roughly 21% were seen once. The material sequenced was peripheral blood mononuclear cells (PBMCs), taken at new diagnosis, from a patient treated with antithyroid drugs. The receptors come from a female donor with Graves disease.

This clonotype has a count of ten or more. The V and J genes are TRBV20-1 and TRBJ2-3; 12 nucleotides match TRBD2. This CDR3 contains 15 residues. The germline V gene encodes CDR1 DFQATT and CDR2 SNEGSKA (reference sequence). Germline trimming cut 5 bases from V and 1 base from J; bases unmatched to any gene: 4. The CDR3 sequence: CSAVRLAGGTDTQYF. The CDR3 DNA reads TGCAGTGCTGTCAGACTAGCGGGGGGCACAGATACGCAGTATTTT.

Notes on this clonotype: A much larger clone differs by one base, so this may be a read error. The rearrangement links TRBV20-1 to TRBJ1-2; D may be TRBD1 (5 bases). The CDR3 contains 15 residues. V lost 7 bases, J lost 8 bases, and 26 bases lay in between. CDR1 and CDR2 from the germline V gene are DFQATT and SNEGSKA (reference sequence). The DNA for the CDR3 is TGCAGTGTTAGGGTGGTAGGGAGGGGCGTCCAGGGCTACACCTTC. Protein sequence: CSVRVVGRGVQGYTF.

This clonotype has at least ten counts. CDR3 region: CASSYWTSGRETQYF. For the CDR3, the DNA is TGTGCCAGCAGCTACTGGACTAGCGGGAGGGAGACCCAGTACTTC. This chain joins TRBV7-2 and TRBJ2-5; the match to TRBD2 covers 14 bases. The germline V gene encodes CDR1 SGHTA and CDR2 FQGNSA. This CDR3 has 15 amino acids. Trimming took 4 bases from V and 5 from J; bases not matched to a gene: 3. The entire variable domain, with the rest obtained from reference TRBV7-2 and TRBJ2-5, is as follows: GAGVSQSPSNKVTEKGKDVELRCDPISGHTALYWYRQSLGQGLEFLIYFQGNSAPDKSGLPSDRFSAERTGGSVSTLTIQRTQQEDSAVYLCASSYWTSGRETQYFGPGTRLLVL.

This clonotype has only one observation. A single base is all that separates this from a far larger clone, so a read error is likely. This chain joins TRBV3-1 and TRBJ2-1; the match to TRBD1 covers 8 bases. The J call may be wrong; the DNA end is better matched by TRBJ2-5. The V gene's germline CDR1 is LGHDT and CDR2 YNNKEL (reference sequence). CDR3 length equals 14 residues. For the CDR3, the DNA is TGTGCCAGCATCCCCGGGACAGGCGGGAAGACCCAGTACTTC. It is translated as CASIPGTGGKTQYF.

The rearrangement uses TRBV19 and TRBJ1-2; D is possibly TRBD1 (6 bases). Germline V lookup: CDR1 LNHDA, CDR2 SQIVND (reference sequence). This CDR3 is 14 amino acids long. V was trimmed by 6 bases and J by 8 bases, leaving 19 bases between them. CDR3: CASSAEPGGHGYTF. DNA of the CDR3: TGTGCCAGTAGCGCCGAGCCTGGGGGCCACGGCTACACCTTC.

Note on this clonotype: One base away lies a much larger clone, so this may be a sequencing read error. The V gene is TRBV3-1, the J gene TRBJ1-1; D is possibly TRBD1 (5 bases). The CDR3 extends over 12 amino acids. Per the germline V gene, CDR1 is LGHDT and CDR2 is YNNKEL (reference sequence). Trimming took off 5 bases at V and 6 bases at J, with 10 bases between the two ends. CDR3 loop: CASSTLGAEAFF. The DNA of the CDR3 is TGTGCCAGCAGCACGCTGGGGGCTGAAGCTTTCTTT.

This clonotype was seen at least ten times. V is TRBV6-1 and J is TRBJ2-1, with a tentative D call TRBD1 (6 bases). This CDR3 comprises 16 residues. Germline CDR1 MNHNS, CDR2 SASEGT. The V gene lost 0 bases and the J gene lost 11 bases, with 20 bases spanning the gap. This CDR3 is CASSEAPIGQGLKQFF. The CDR3 nucleotides read TGTGCCAGCAGTGAAGCGCCAATAGGGCAGGGGTTGAAGCAGTTCTTC.

In this sample, this clonotype turned up many times. The V gene is TRBV7-2, the J gene TRBJ1-5, with a possible D match to TRBD1 (5 bases). The CDR3 totals 13 residues. CDR1 SGHTA and CDR2 FQGNSA come from the germline V gene. Trimming cost V 5 bases and J 12 bases, with 17 bases left between them. Here the CDR3 DNA reads TGTGCCAGCAGCCTAAGACAGCCCGATAACCAGCATTTT. This translates into CASSLRQPDNQHF. Filled out from reference TRBV7-2 and TRBJ1-5, the complete variable domain reads GAGVSQSPSNKVTEKGKDVELRCDPISGHTALYWYRQSLGQGLEFLIYFQGNSAPDKSGLPSDRFSAERTGGSVSTLTIQRTQQEDSAVYLCASSLRQPDNQHFGDGTRLSIL.

As for this clonotype: A much larger clone sits a single nucleotide away, making a read error possible. The chain is built from TRBV18 and TRBJ2-1; either TRBD1 or TRBD2 may supply D (6 bases each). CDR3 length equals 14 residues. The V end was cut by 3 bases, the J end by 10 bases, with 16 bases between. CDR1 KGHSH and CDR2 LQKENI come from the germline V gene. The CDR3 sequence is CASSPVSDSGEQFF. Here the CDR3 DNA reads TGTGCCAGCTCACCTGTATCGGACAGCGGGGAGCAGTTCTTC.

This clonotype was seen only a few times. The chain carries TRBV6-5 and TRBJ1-5, with D unresolved. The V end lost 3 bases, the J end lost 4 bases, and 10 bases lay between the germline ends. CDR3 length: 14 amino acids. Germline V gene lookup returns CDR1 MNHEY and CDR2 SVGAGI. CDR3 loop: CASSYWEVNQPQHF. The CDR3 nucleotides read TGTGCCAGCAGTTATTGGGAGGTTAATCAGCCCCAGCATTTT.

This clonotype appeared many times. The chain uses TRBV7-9 and TRBJ1-1; 7 bases fit TRBD1. Looked up from germline, CDR1 is SEHNR and CDR2 is FQNEAQ (reference sequence). J gave up 4 bases and V 2 bases, and 7 bases lay outside the gene matches. This CDR3 has 15 residues. CDR3 bases: TGTGCCAGCAGCTTAACAGGGGCTTTGGGCACTGAAGCTTTCTTT. Amino acid sequence: CASSLTGALGTEAFF.

As for this clonotype: Since a much larger clone is just one base distant, this may be a read error. V and J are TRBV4-2 and TRBJ1-6; the D gene is possibly TRBD1 (6 bases). This CDR3 has 16 amino acids. Germline V gene data show CDR1 as LGHNA and CDR2 as YNFKEQ. Trimming shortened V by 3 bases and J by 8 bases, and 17 bases separated the two germline ends. The CDR3 nucleotides are TGTGCCAGCAGCCATCCGCGGGGGGCAGGGTATTCACCCCTCCACTTT. This encodes CASSHPRGAGYSPLHF.

Points on this clonotype: Being one base from a much bigger clone, this may be a read error. V is TRBV7-2 and J is TRBJ2-3; D is unclear. Judging by the DNA end, TRBJ1-5 fits better; the J call may be wrong. This CDR3 contains 13 residues. Germline V gives CDR1 SGHTA, CDR2 FQGNSA. The CDR3 here is CASSLAGVDTQHF. DNA for the CDR3: TGTGCCAGCAGCTTAGCGGGAGTAGATACGCAGCATTTT.

This clonotype was counted many times. The V gene is TRBV28, the J gene TRBJ1-2; TRBD1 is a possible D gene (6 bases). The CDR3 runs 14 residues. CDR1 MDHEN and CDR2 SYDVKM come from the germline V gene. The V gene lost 6 bases and the J gene lost 4 bases, with 15 bases spanning the gap. The CDR3 sequence: CASRATGSPYGYTF. The DNA of the CDR3 is TGTGCCAGCAGGGCGACAGGTTCTCCCTATGGCTACACCTTC.

This clonotype was seen at least ten times. The chain is built from TRBV4-2 and TRBJ2-5; 9 nucleotides line up with TRBD2. V lost 1 base and J lost 0; bases outside the gene matches: 3. This CDR3 spans 16 amino acids. Germline V gene data show CDR1 as LGHNA and CDR2 as YNFKEQ. The CDR3 loop is CASSQGLAGYQETQYF. In nucleotides, the CDR3 is TGTGCCAGCAGCCAAGGGCTAGCGGGGTACCAAGAGACCCAGTACTTC.

The chain combines TRBV19 with TRBJ1-3; TRBD1 matches 7 bases. After removal of 7 bases from V and 0 bases from J, the junction contained 9 bases not matched to a gene. This CDR3 contains 16 residues. Germline CDR1 and CDR2: LNHDA and SQIVND (reference sequence). CDR3 DNA sequence: TGTGCCAGTACCTCCGGGACAGCGGACTCTGGAAACACCATATATTTT. It encodes CASTSGTADSGNTIYF.

This clonotype showed up many times. This may be a read error, as it is one base from a much larger clone. J is TRBJ1-2 and V is TRBV12-3 or TRBV12-4, with unresolved D. V was pared by 2 bases and J by 7 bases, with 5 bases between. The CDR3 loop spans 11 amino acids. DNA for the CDR3: TGTGCCAGCAGTTTAAGTGGTGGCTACACCTTC. Translating gives CASSLSGGYTF.